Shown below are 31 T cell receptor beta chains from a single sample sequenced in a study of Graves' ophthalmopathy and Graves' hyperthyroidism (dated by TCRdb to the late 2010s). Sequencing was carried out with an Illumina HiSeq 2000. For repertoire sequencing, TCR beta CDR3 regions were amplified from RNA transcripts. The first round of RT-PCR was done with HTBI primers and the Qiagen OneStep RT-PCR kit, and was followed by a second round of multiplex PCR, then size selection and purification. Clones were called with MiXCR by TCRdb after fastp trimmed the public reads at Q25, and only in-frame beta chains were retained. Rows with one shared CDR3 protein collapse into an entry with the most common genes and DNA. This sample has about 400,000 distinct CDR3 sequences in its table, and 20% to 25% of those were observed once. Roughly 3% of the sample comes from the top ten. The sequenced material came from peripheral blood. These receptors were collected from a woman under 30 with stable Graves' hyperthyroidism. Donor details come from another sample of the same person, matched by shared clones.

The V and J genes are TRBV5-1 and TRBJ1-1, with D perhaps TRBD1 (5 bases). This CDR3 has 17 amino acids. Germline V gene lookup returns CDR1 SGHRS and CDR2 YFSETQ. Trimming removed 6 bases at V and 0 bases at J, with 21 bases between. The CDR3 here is CASTVEGMGAMNTEAFF. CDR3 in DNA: TGCGCCAGCACCGTCGAGGGGATGGGTGCCATGAACACTGAAGCTTTCTTT. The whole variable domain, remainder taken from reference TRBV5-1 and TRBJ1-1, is KAGVTQTPRYLIKTRGQQVTLSCSPISGHRSVSWYQQTPGQGLQFLFEYFSETQRNKGNFPGRFSGRQFSNSRSEMNVSTLELGDSALYLCASTVEGMGAMNTEAFFGQGTRLTVV.

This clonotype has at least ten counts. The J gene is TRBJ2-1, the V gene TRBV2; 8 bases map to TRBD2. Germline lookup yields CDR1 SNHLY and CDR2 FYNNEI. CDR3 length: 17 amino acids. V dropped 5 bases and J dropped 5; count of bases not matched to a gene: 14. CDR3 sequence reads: CASSTPLRLARNNEQFF. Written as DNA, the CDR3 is TGTGCCAGCAGTACCCCCCTTAGACTAGCGCGTAACAATGAGCAGTTCTTC.

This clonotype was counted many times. The CDR3 nucleotides are TGTGCCAGCAGCGTAGCGACAGGGGGTCTCTACGAGCAGTACTTC. Amino acids: CASSVATGGLYEQYF. The chain has TRBV9 and TRBJ2-7, with 9 bases matching TRBD1. CDR3 size: 15 residues. The germline V gene has CDR1 SGDLS and CDR2 YYNGEE. Trimming took 0 bases from V and 3 from J; bases not matched to a gene: 4.

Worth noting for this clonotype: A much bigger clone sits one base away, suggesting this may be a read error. CDR3 residues: CSARDAGSTDTQHF. The CDR3 DNA reads TGCAGTGCTAGAGACGCAGGGAGCACAGATACGCAGCATTTT. V usage is TRBV20-1 and J usage is TRBJ2-3; possible D gene TRBD1, 5 bases. TRBJ1-5 matches the DNA end more closely, so the J call is doubtful. The length of the CDR3 is 14 residues. Germline CDR1 DFQATT, CDR2 SNEGSKA (reference sequence).

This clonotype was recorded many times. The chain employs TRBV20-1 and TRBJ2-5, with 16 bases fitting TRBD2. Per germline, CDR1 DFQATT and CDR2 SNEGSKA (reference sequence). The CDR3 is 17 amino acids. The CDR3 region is CRPGTSGRGFNQETQYF. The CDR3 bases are TGCAGACCCGGGACTAGCGGGAGGGGATTTAACCAAGAGACCCAGTACTTC.

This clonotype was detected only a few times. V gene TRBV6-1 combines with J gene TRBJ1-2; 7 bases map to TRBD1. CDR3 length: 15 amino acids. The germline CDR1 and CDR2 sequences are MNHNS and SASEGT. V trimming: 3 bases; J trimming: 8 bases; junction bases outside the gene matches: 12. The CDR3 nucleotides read TGTGCCAGCAGTGACCTTAATGACAGGGTAACCGGCTACACCTTC. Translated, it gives CASSDLNDRVTGYTF.

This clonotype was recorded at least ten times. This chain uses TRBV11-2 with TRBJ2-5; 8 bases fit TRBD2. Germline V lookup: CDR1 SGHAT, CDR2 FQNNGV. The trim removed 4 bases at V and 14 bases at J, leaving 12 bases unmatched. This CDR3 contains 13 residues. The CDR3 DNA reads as TGTGCCAGCAGCTACCCCGGTCGAGCGGGGGACTACTTC. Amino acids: CASSYPGRAGDYF.

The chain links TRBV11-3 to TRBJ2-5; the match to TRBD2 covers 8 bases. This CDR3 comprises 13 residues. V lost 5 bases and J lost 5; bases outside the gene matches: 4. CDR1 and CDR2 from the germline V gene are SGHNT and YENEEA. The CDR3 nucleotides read TGTGCCAGCAGCATCCGCGGGGGGGAGACCCAGTACTTC. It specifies CASSIRGGETQYF. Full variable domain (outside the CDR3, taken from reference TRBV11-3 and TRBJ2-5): EAGVVQSPRYKIIEKKQPVAFWCNPISGHNTLYWYLQNLGQGPELLIRYENEEAVDDSQLPKDRFSAERLKGVDSTLKIQPAELGDSAVYLCASSIRGGETQYFGPGTRLLVL.

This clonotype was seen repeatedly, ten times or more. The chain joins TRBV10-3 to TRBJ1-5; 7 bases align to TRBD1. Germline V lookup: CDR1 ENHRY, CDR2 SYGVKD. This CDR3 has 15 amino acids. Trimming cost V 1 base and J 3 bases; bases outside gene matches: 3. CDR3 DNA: TGTGCCATCAGTGAGTTCGGGACAGTCAATCAGCCCCAGCATTTT. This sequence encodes CAISEFGTVNQPQHF.

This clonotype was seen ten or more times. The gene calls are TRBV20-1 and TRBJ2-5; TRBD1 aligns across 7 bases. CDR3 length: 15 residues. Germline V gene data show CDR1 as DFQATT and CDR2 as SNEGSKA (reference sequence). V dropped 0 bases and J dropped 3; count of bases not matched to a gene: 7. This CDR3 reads CSAREPGQFEETQYF. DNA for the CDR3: TGCAGTGCTAGAGAACCGGGACAGTTCGAAGAGACCCAGTACTTC.

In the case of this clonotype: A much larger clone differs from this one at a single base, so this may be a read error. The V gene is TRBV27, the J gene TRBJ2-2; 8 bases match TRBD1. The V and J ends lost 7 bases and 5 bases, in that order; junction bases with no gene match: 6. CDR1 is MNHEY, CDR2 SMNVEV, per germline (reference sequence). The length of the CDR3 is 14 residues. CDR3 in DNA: TGTGCCAGCACCCAGACAGGGGATACCGGGGAGCTGTTTTTT. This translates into CASTQTGDTGELFF.

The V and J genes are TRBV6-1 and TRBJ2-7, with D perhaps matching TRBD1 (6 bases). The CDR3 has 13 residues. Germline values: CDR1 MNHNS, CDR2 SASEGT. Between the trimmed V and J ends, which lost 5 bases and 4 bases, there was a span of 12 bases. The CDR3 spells CASSHLGGYEQYF. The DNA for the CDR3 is TGTGCCAGCAGTCATCTAGGGGGTTACGAGCAGTACTTC.

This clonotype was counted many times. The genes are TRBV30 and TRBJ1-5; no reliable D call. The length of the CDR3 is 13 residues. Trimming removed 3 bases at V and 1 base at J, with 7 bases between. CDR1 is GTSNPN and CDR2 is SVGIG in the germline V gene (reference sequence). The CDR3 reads CAWSARSNQPQHF. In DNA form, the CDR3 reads TGTGCCTGGAGCGCAAGAAGCAATCAGCCCCAGCATTTT. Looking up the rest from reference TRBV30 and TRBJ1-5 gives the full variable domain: SQTIHQWPATLVQPVGSPLSLECTVEGTSNPNLYWYRQAAGRGLQLLFYSVGIGQISSEVPQNLSASRPQDRQFILSSKKLLLSDSGFYLCAWSARSNQPQHFGDGTRLSIL.

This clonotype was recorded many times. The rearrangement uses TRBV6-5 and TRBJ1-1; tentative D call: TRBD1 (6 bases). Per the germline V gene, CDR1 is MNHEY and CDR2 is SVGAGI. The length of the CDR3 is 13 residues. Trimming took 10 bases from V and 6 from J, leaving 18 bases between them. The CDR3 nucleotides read TGTGCCACCCGCCGACAGGAATACGCTGAAGCTTTCTTT. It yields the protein CATRRQEYAEAFF.

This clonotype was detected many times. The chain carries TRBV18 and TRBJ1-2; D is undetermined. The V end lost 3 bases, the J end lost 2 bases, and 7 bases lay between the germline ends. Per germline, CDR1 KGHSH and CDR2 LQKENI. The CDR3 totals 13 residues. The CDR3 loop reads CASSPVPNYGYTF. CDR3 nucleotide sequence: TGTGCCAGCTCACCGGTACCGAACTATGGCTACACCTTC.

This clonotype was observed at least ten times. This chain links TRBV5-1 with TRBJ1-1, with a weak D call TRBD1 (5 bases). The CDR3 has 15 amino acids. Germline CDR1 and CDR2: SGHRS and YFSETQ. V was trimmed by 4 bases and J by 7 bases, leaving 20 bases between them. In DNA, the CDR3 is TGCGCCAGCAGCCACACAGGTCTCGCGTATGGTGAAGCTTTCTTT. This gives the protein CASSHTGLAYGEAFF.

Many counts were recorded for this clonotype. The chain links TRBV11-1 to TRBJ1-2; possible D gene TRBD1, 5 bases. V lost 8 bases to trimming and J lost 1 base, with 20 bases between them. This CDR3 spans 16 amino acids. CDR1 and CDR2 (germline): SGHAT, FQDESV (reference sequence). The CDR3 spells CASPNDRDGLNYGYTF. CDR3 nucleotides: TGTGCCAGCCCAAATGACCGGGACGGACTTAACTATGGCTACACCTTC. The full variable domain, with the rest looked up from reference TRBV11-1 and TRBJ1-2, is EAEVAQSPRYKITEKSQAVAFWCDPISGHATLYWYRQILGQGPELLVQFQDESVVDDSQLPKDRFSAERLKGVDSTLKIQPAELGDSAMYLCASPNDRDGLNYGYTFGSGTRLTVV.

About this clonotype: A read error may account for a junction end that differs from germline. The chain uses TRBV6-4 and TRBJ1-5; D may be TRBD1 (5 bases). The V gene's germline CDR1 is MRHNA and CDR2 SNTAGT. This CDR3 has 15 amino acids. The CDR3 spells CASSETGVSYQPQHF. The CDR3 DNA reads TGTGCCAGCAGTGAAACAGGAGTTAGCTATCAGCCTCAGCATTTT.

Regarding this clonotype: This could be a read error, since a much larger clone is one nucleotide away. The CDR3 DNA reads as TGTGCCTGGAGGGGTTATGGGACCAAGAACACTGAAGCTTTCTTT. Translated, it gives CAWRGYGTKNTEAFF. This rearrangement joins TRBV30 to TRBJ1-1; possibly TRBD1 for D (5 bases). Germline CDR1 reads GTSNPN; CDR2 reads SVGIG (reference sequence). V gave up 3 bases and J gave up 1 base, with 15 bases separating them. The CDR3 consists of 15 residues.

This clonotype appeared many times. CDR3 in DNA: TGCAGTGCTAGGCACTCGCAGGGCTATGGCTACACCTTC. Its protein product is CSARHSQGYGYTF. V gene TRBV20-1 combines with J gene TRBJ1-2; tentative D call: TRBD1 (5 bases). The CDR3 sequence is 13 residues long. V gave up 3 bases and J gave up 4 bases, with 12 bases separating them. The germline V gene encodes CDR1 DFQATT and CDR2 SNEGSKA (reference sequence).

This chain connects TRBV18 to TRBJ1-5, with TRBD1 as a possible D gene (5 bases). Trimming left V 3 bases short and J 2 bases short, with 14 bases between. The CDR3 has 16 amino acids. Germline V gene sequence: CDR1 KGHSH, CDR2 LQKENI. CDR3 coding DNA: TGTGCCAGCTCACCCGCCACTGGGACGGGCAATCAGCCCCAGCATTTT. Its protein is CASSPATGTGNQPQHF.

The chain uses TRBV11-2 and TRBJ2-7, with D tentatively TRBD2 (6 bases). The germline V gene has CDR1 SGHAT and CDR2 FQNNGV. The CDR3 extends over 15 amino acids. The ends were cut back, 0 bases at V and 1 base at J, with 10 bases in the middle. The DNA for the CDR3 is TGTGCCAGCAGCTTAGAGGCCGGGGGTTCCTACGAGCAGTACTTC. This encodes CASSLEAGGSYEQYF.

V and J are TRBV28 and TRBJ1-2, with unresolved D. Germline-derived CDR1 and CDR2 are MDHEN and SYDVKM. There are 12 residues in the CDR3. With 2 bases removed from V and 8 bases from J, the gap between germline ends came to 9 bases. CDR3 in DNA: TGTGCCAGCAGTTTACGTCGGTACGGCTACACCTTC. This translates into CASSLRRYGYTF.

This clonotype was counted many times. The CDR3 coding sequence is TGTGCCAGCCCACCGCCCGCGGGACCGAACTCCTACGAGCAGTACTTC. Translation gives CASPPPAGPNSYEQYF. The rearrangement links TRBV6-1 to TRBJ2-7; D possibly corresponds to TRBD2 (6 bases). The CDR3 extends over 16 amino acids. The germline CDR1 and CDR2 sequences are MNHNS and SASEGT. Trimming cost V 8 bases and J 0 bases, with 20 bases left between them.

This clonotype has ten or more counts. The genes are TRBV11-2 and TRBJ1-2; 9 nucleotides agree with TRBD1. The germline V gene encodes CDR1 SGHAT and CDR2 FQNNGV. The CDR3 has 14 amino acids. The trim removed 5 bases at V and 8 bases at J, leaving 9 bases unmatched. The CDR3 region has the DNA TGTGCCAGCAGCCAACCAGGGACAGGGAGAGGCTACACCTTC. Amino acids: CASSQPGTGRGYTF.

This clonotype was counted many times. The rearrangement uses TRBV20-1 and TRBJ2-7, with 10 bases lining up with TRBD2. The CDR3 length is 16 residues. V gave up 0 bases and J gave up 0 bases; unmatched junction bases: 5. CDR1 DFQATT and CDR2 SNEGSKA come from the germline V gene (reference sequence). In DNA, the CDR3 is TGCAGTGCTAGAGATTTAGCGGGAGGCCGCTCCTACGAGCAGTACTTC. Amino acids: CSARDLAGGRSYEQYF.

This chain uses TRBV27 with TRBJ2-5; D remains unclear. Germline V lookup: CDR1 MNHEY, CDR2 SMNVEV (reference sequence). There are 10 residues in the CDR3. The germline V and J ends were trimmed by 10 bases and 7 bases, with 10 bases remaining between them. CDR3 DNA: TGTGCCAACCTCCTAGGGACCCAGTACTTC. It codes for CANLLGTQYF.

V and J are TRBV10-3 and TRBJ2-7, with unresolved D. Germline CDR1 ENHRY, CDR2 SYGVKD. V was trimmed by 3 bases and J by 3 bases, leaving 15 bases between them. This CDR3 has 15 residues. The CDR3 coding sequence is TGTGCCATCAGTGATCTTCGCACTCCGGGCTACGAGCAGTACTTC. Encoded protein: CAISDLRTPGYEQYF.

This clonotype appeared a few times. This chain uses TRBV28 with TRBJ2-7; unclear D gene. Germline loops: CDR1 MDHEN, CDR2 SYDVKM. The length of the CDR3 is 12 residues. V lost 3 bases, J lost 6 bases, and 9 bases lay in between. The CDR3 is CASSFGVSEQYF. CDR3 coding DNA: TGTGCCAGCAGTTTTGGGGTTTCCGAGCAGTACTTC.

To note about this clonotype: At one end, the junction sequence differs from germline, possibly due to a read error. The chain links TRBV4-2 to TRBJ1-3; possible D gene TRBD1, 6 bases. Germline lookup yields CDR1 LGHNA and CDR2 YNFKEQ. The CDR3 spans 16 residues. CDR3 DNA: TGTGCCAGCAGCCCCACGGACAGTTCCTCTGGAAACACCATATGTTTT. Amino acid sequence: CASSPTDSSSGNTICF.

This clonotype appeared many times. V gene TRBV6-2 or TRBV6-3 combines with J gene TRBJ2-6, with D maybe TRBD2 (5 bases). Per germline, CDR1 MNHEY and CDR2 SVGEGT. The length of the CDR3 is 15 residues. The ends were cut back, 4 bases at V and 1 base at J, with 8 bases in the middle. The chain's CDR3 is CASSLTGSGANVLTF. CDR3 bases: TGTGCCAGCAGTTTGACGGGGTCTGGGGCCAACGTCCTGACTTTC.